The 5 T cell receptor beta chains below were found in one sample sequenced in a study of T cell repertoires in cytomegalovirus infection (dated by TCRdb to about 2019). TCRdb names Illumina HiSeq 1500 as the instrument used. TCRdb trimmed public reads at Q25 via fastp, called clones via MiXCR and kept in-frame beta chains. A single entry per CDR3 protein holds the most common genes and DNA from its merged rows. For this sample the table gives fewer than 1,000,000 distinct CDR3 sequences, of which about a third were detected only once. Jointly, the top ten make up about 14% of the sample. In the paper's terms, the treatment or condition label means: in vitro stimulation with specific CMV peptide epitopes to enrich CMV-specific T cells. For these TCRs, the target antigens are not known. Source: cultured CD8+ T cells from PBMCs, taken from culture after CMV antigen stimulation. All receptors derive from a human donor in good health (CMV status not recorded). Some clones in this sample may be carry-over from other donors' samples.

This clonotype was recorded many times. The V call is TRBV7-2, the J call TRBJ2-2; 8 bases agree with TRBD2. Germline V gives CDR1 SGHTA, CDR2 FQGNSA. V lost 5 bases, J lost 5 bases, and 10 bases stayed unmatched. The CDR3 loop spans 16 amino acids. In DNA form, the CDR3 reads TGTGCCAGCAGCCACCTAGCGGGCGAGGGTACCGGGGAGCTGTTTTTT. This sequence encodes CASSHLAGEGTGELFF.

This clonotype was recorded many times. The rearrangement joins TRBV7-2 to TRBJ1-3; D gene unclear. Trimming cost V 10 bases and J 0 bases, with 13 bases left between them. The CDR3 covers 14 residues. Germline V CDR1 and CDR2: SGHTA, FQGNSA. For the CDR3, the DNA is TGTGCCATCGTTGGACTGCCCTCTGGAAACACCATATATTTT. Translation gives CAIVGLPSGNTIYF.

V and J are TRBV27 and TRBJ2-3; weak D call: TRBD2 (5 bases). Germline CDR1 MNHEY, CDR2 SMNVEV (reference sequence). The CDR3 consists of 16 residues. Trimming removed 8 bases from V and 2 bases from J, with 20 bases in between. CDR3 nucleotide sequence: TGTGCCAGCTCGAACTTGGGAGAATGGGACACAGATACGCAGTATTTT. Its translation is CASSNLGEWDTDTQYF.

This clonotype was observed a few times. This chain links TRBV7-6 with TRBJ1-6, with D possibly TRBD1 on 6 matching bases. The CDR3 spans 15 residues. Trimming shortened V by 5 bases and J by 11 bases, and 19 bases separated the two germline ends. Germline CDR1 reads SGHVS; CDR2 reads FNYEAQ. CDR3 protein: CASSPTRGAGAPLHF. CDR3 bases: TGTGCCAGCAGCCCAACTAGGGGGGCAGGGGCACCCCTCCACTTT.

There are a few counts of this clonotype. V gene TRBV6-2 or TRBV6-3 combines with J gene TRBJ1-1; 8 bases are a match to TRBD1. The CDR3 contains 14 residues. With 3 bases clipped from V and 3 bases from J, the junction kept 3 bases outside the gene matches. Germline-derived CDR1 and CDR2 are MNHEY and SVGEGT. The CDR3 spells CASSYQGAYTEAFF. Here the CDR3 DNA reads TGTGCCAGCAGTTATCAGGGGGCCTACACTGAAGCTTTCTTT.